One T cell receptor beta chain is described in this entry. The antigen is undetermined. The data were obtained in a study of graft-versus-host responses after intestinal transplantation. Study-level background: Following induction with anti-thymocyte globulin, all recipients were given tacrolimus and steroids for two to three years.

Assay: immunoSEQ multiplex PCR; the TCRdb copy retains only in-frame clones and omits some. Here the sample spans roughly 17,000 clones, approximately 86% being singletons. Study-wide results and caveats: Allografts from individuals with graft-donor T cell macrochimerism displayed high graft-versus-host to host-versus-graft clonal ratios. Early after transplant, HvG clones declined as circulating GvH clones peaked.

This CDR3 spans 17 amino acids. V lost 4 bases and J 7 bases, leaving 22 bases between the germline ends. Germline assignment: CDR1 SGHVS and CDR2 FQNEAQ. Once transplant had occurred, bone marrow came from the posterior iliac crest or another site. The TCR sequence derives from a human patient who received an intestinal transplant, so some T cells may come from the graft donor. The sequencing used bone marrow, collected about 130 days after transplant. The V call is TRBV7-8, the J call TRBJ1-4; D is undetermined. CDR3 in amino acids: CASSSTGGPQVTEKLFF. Here the CDR3 DNA reads TGTGCCAGCAGCTCAACCGGCGGGCCGCAGGTGACTGAAAAACTGTTTTTT.